A single sample gave rise to the 26 T cell receptor beta chains below, sequenced in a study of cytomegalovirus exposure and HLA in healthy donors (dated by TCRdb to about 2017). The receptor library was made with the immunoSEQ multiplex PCR assay. The multiplex PCR relied on a mix of 60 forward primers for TCR Vbeta segments and 13 reverse primers for TCR Jbeta segments. TCRdb took this table from immuneACCESS and kept in-frame rearrangements with V and J called. Such tables lack part of the clones; where checked against another copy, unresolved V genes explain under half of the gap, and the rest is unexplained. This sample holds 80,000 to 130,000 clones; about 68% were observed only once. The ten largest clonotypes hold 13% to 15% of the sample. Sequencing was carried out using PBMCs. The receptor set was obtained from a male donor in good health and CMV-seropositive.

V and J are TRBV21-1 and TRBJ1-4; TRBD1, the D gene given by the table, was not confirmed from the DNA. TRBV21-1 corresponds to a pseudogene. This CDR3 has 13 amino acids. CDR3 sequence reads: CASRDRGRVKLFF. In DNA, the CDR3 is TGTGCCAGCAGGGACAGGGGAAGGGTAAAACTGTTTTTT.

This clone was picked up one time. The J gene is TRBJ1-3, the V gene TRBV5-4; TRBD1 is a possible D gene (5 bases). The CDR3 is 17 amino acids. V was pared by 4 bases and J by 2 bases, with 19 bases between. Germline lookup yields CDR1 SGHNT and CDR2 YYREEE (reference sequence). The CDR3 DNA sequence: TGTGCCAGCAGCAACCCCTCGGGGGGGATCGCTGGAAACACCATATATTTT. Residues: CASSNPSGGIAGNTIYF.

This clone turned up a few times. The genes are TRBV15 and TRBJ2-2; 9 bases agree with TRBD2. The CDR3 contains 19 residues. The ends lost 4 bases at V and 2 bases at J; junction bases unmatched: 14. Germline V CDR1 and CDR2: LNHNV, YYDKDF (reference sequence). CDR3 loop: CATSTPGSSGGFNTGELFF. For the CDR3, the DNA is TGTGCCACCAGCACCCCTGGATCAAGCGGGGGGTTTAACACCGGGGAGCTGTTTTTT. Full variable domain (remainder filled in from reference TRBV15 and TRBJ2-2): DAMVIQNPRYQVTQFGKPVTLSCSQTLNHNVMYWYQQKSSQAPKLLFHYYDKDFNNEADTPDNFQSRRPNTSFCFLDIRSPGLGDTAMYLCATSTPGSSGGFNTGELFFGEGSRLTVL.

To note about this clone: This same CDR3 is encoded by further DNA sequences in the sample. The V call is TRBV19, the J call TRBJ1-2; TRBD1 might be the D (5 bases). Germline CDR1 LNHDA, CDR2 SQIVND (reference sequence). The ends were cut back, 2 bases at V and 1 base at J, with 8 bases in the middle. CDR3 size: 14 residues. The CDR3: CASSIPGLNYGYTF. The CDR3, as DNA: TGTGCCAGTAGTATACCGGGACTTAACTATGGCTACACCTTC.

The V gene is TRBV6-5, the J gene TRBJ1-1; D is undetermined. The CDR3 totals 15 residues. Looked up from germline, CDR1 is MNHEY and CDR2 is SVGAGI. Trimming took 3 bases from V and 1 from J, leaving 12 bases between them. The CDR3 DNA is TGTGCCAGCAGTTATTCGACAACATCGAACACTGAAGCTTTCTTT. Amino acid sequence: CASSYSTTSNTEAFF.

The rearrangement links TRBV18 to TRBJ1-6; TRBD1 agrees at 7 bases. The V gene's germline CDR1 is KGHSH and CDR2 LQKENI. The CDR3 is 17 residues long. The trim removed 3 bases at V and 3 bases at J, leaving 8 bases unmatched. The CDR3 region has the DNA TGTGCCAGCTCACCGAGACAGGGAGGCAACTATAATTCACCCCTCCACTTT. It is translated as CASSPRQGGNYNSPLHF.

J is TRBJ2-2 and V is TRBV10-3, with 8 bases lining up with TRBD1. There are 15 residues in the CDR3. Germline V gene data show CDR1 as ENHRY and CDR2 as SYGVKD. V lost 6 bases and J lost 3; bases outside the gene matches: 6. The CDR3 DNA reads TGTGCCATCAGGGCGACAGGGGCGGACACCGGGGAGCTGTTTTTT. Its translation: CAIRATGADTGELFF.

The chain couples TRBV9 to TRBJ2-1; 11 bases align to TRBD2. J lost 4 bases, V lost 0 bases, and 0 bases had no gene match. Germline assignment: CDR1 SGDLS and CDR2 YYNGEE. The CDR3 spans 15 residues. CDR3 in amino acids: CASSVGLAGYNEQFF. For the CDR3, the DNA is TGTGCCAGCAGCGTAGGACTAGCGGGATACAATGAGCAGTTCTTC. Together with reference TRBV9 and TRBJ2-1, the CDR3 gives the full variable domain: DSGVTQTPKHLITATGQRVTLRCSPRSGDLSVYWYQQSLDQGLQFLIQYYNGEERAKGNILERFSAQQFPDLHSELNLSSLELGDSALYFCASSVGLAGYNEQFFGPGTRLTVL.

The V and J genes are TRBV15 and TRBJ2-7, with TRBD1 matching over 9 bases. V shed 1 base, J shed 5 bases, and the junction held 6 bases outside the gene matches. CDR1 and CDR2 (germline): LNHNV, YYDKDF (reference sequence). The CDR3 runs to 15 residues. CDR3 nucleotide sequence: TGTGCCACCAGCAGAGGCGGGACAGGGAAGGACGAGCAGTACTTC. Amino acid sequence: CATSRGGTGKDEQYF.

V is TRBV6-6 and J is TRBJ1-5; no reliable D call. Trimming shortened V by 2 bases and J by 5 bases, and 7 bases separated the two germline ends. From germline, CDR1 is MNHNY and CDR2 SVGAGI (reference sequence). CDR3 length equals 13 residues. CDR3 nucleotide sequence: TGTGCCAGCAGTTACGGTGCAGATCAGCCCCAGCATTTT. This sequence encodes CASSYGADQPQHF.

This chain links TRBV29-1 with TRBJ2-7; D is perhaps TRBD2 (7 bases). The CDR3 has 15 amino acids. Germline assignment: CDR1 SQVTM and CDR2 ANQGSEA. V lost 1 base and J lost 1, with 14 bases in between. The CDR3 protein is CSVEGDRTSSYEQYF. DNA of the CDR3: TGCAGCGTTGAAGGAGACAGGACTAGTTCCTACGAGCAGTACTTC.

The rearrangement uses TRBV7-2 and TRBJ1-3; a possible D gene is TRBD1 (5 bases). Germline CDR1 and CDR2: SGHTA and FQGNSA. Trimming shortened V by 1 base and J by 4 bases, and 14 bases separated the two germline ends. The CDR3 has 16 amino acids. The chain's CDR3 is CASSLGSGGTGNTIYF. CDR3 in DNA: TGTGCCAGCAGCTTAGGAAGCGGGGGTACCGGAAACACCATATATTTT.

The J gene is TRBJ1-4, the V gene TRBV4-3; D is perhaps TRBD1 (5 bases). The CDR3 extends over 16 amino acids. Germline lookup yields CDR1 LGHNA and CDR2 YSLEER. The V end was cut by 5 bases, the J end by 2 bases, with 15 bases between. DNA for the CDR3: TGCGCCAGCAGCTTCCGGGCGGGGGGGACTAATGAAAAACTGTTTTTT. This codes for CASSFRAGGTNEKLFF.

V is TRBV2 and J is TRBJ1-6, with TRBD1 as a possible D gene (5 bases). V shed 1 base and J shed 7 bases, with 17 bases lying between them. Germline V gene data show CDR1 as SNHLY and CDR2 as FYNNEI. The CDR3 extends over 17 amino acids. CDR3 bases: TGTGCCAGCAGTGAAGAAGGGGAGGCGTTTTGGAATTCACCCCTCCACTTT. This encodes CASSEEGEAFWNSPLHF.

DNA of the CDR3: TGCGCCAGCAGCCCGGGGACTAGATGGGAGGCCCAGTACTTC. Its protein product is CASSPGTRWEAQYF. The rearrangement uses TRBV5-1 and TRBJ2-5; TRBD2 aligns across 8 bases. This CDR3 comprises 14 residues. Trimming at V came to 4 bases and at J to 9 bases, leaving 11 bases not matched to a gene. Germline V CDR1 and CDR2: SGHRS, YFSETQ.

The rearrangement links TRBV5-8 to TRBJ1-5, with D perhaps TRBD1 (5 bases). V was cut by 4 bases and J by 3 bases, with 14 bases left in between. The germline CDR1 and CDR2 sequences are SGHTS and YDEGEE. The CDR3 runs to 15 residues. The CDR3 region is CASSADSVNNQPQHF. The CDR3 DNA reads as TGTGCCAGCAGCGCTGACAGTGTGAACAATCAGCCCCAGCATTTT.

The CDR3 here is CASSPITQGGTEAFF. CDR3 coding DNA: TGCGCCAGCAGCCCGATCACACAGGGAGGGACTGAAGCTTTCTTT. The chain links TRBV4-1 to TRBJ1-1; perhaps TRBD1 as D (6 bases). The CDR3 runs 15 residues. Germline V gene data show CDR1 as MGHRA and CDR2 as YSYEKL. V lost 4 bases and J 5 bases, leaving 17 bases between the germline ends.

The chain carries TRBV4-1 and TRBJ2-5; TRBD1 matches 11 bases. Per germline, CDR1 MGHRA and CDR2 YSYEKL. The V gene end was trimmed by 4 bases and the J gene end by 11 bases; junction bases not matched to a gene: 9. The CDR3 sequence is 14 residues long. The CDR3 reads CASSLGQGADGQYF. The CDR3 DNA reads TGCGCCAGCAGCCTCGGACAGGGGGCAGACGGGCAGTACTTC.

In this sample, this clone turned up a few times. This chain uses TRBV4-1 with TRBJ2-1; D remains unclear. Germline CDR1 MGHRA, CDR2 YSYEKL. V was cut by 0 bases and J by 5 bases, with 14 bases left in between. CDR3 length equals 16 residues. For the CDR3, the DNA is TGCGCCAGCAGCCAAGACATTGCCGGCGGAAACAATGAGCAGTTCTTC. Its translation is CASSQDIAGGNNEQFF.

The chain combines TRBV20-1 with TRBJ2-1; D unresolved. Trimming removed 1 base at V and 9 bases at J, with 7 bases between. The germline gives CDR1 DFQATT, CDR2 SNEGSKA (reference sequence). The CDR3 totals 11 residues. CDR3 in DNA: TGCAGTGCTAGAGGGTCCGGTGAGCAGTTCTTC. It yields the protein CSARGSGEQFF.

V and J are TRBV27 and TRBJ2-7; TRBD1 is a possible D gene (5 bases). CDR1 MNHEY and CDR2 SMNVEV come from the germline V gene (reference sequence). Trimming removed 0 bases from V and 3 bases from J, with 12 bases in between. CDR3 length: 15 amino acids. This CDR3 reads CASSLSPGMIYEQYF. Here the CDR3 DNA reads TGTGCCAGCAGTTTATCTCCAGGGATGATCTACGAGCAGTACTTC.

This rearrangement joins TRBV2 to TRBJ1-2; 9 bases map to TRBD1. The V gene's germline CDR1 is SNHLY and CDR2 FYNNEI. This CDR3 contains 19 residues. J was trimmed by 0 bases and V by 2 bases; bases with no gene match: 13. The CDR3 here is CASSESLRDRESPNYGYTF. For the CDR3, the DNA is TGTGCCAGCAGTGAAAGTCTCCGGGACAGGGAAAGTCCTAACTATGGCTACACCTTC.

This chain connects TRBV7-9 to TRBJ2-3, with 10 nucleotides matching TRBD2. Germline assignment: CDR1 SEHNR and CDR2 FQNEAQ (reference sequence). Trimming took 4 bases from V and 6 from J; bases not matched to a gene: 4. There are 14 residues in the CDR3. The CDR3 DNA follows: TGTGCCAGCAGCTCCGGGACTAGCGAGGATACGCAGTATTTT. Amino acids: CASSSGTSEDTQYF.

CDR3 bases: TGTGCCATCAGTCCGGGACAGGGACTAACCTCTGGAAACACCATATATTTT. This sequence encodes CAISPGQGLTSGNTIYF. The chain is built from TRBV10-3 and TRBJ1-3; 9 positions match TRBD1. J gave up 0 bases and V 5 bases, and 8 bases lay outside the gene matches. CDR1 is ENHRY, CDR2 SYGVKD, per germline. The CDR3 runs to 17 residues.

This rearrangement joins TRBV16 to TRBJ1-5; tentatively, D is TRBD1 (5 bases). The CDR3 is 15 amino acids. Looked up from germline, CDR1 is KGHSY and CDR2 is FQNENV. V shed 1 base and J shed 4 bases, with 11 bases lying between them. CDR3 in DNA: TGTGCCAGCAGCCAATTAGGACAAGCTAATCAGCCCCAGCATTTT. Translated, it gives CASSQLGQANQPQHF.

The chain carries TRBV7-2 and TRBJ1-2; TRBD1 might be the D (6 bases). Germline V gene lookup returns CDR1 SGHTA and CDR2 FQGNSA. Trimming shortened V by 6 bases and J by 3 bases, and 11 bases separated the two germline ends. The CDR3 length is 13 residues. CDR3 in amino acids: CASRAGTHYGYTF. DNA for the CDR3: TGTGCCAGCAGGGCCGGGACACACTATGGCTACACCTTC. Looking up the rest from reference TRBV7-2 and TRBJ1-2 gives the full variable domain: GAGVSQSPSNKVTEKGKDVELRCDPISGHTALYWYRQSLGQGLEFLIYFQGNSAPDKSGLPSDRFSAERTGGSVSTLTIQRTQQEDSAVYLCASRAGTHYGYTFGSGTRLTVV.